One and the same sample provided the 9 T cell receptor beta chains below, sequenced in a study of cytomegalovirus exposure and HLA in healthy donors. The PCR employed 60 Vbeta primers together with 13 Jbeta primers. Produced via immunoSEQ multiplex PCR; TCRdb's table is partial and in-frame only. The sample records 150,000 to 200,000 clones, around two thirds being singletons. Sequenced: PBMCs. The receptors were gathered from a man in his forties or fifties in good health and CMV-seronegative.

This clone was detected only a few times. CDR3 sequence: CSVIPPAGNIQYF. The CDR3 nucleotides are TGCAGCGTTATCCCACCTGCAGGTAACATTCAGTACTTC. J is TRBJ2-4 and V is TRBV29-1; D is unclear. Germline V lookup: CDR1 SQVTM, CDR2 ANQGSEA. The CDR3 runs 13 residues. The germline V and J ends were trimmed by 5 bases and 7 bases, with 15 bases remaining between them. Looking up the rest from reference TRBV29-1 and TRBJ2-4 gives the full variable domain: SAVISQKPSRDICQRGTSLTIQCQVDSQVTMMFWYRQQPGQSLTLIATANQGSEATYESGFVIDKFPISRPNLTFSTLTVSNMSPEDSSIYLCSVIPPAGNIQYFGAGTRLSVL.

CDR3 in DNA: TGTGCCAGCAGCTCGTACAGGAGTAACACTGAAGCTTTCTTT. Translating gives CASSSYRSNTEAFF. V is TRBV7-9 and J is TRBJ1-1; D might be TRBD1 (5 bases). The CDR3 extends over 14 amino acids. CDR1 is SEHNR, CDR2 FQNEAQ, per germline (reference sequence). Trimming pared 4 bases from V and 2 bases from J, leaving 11 bases between.

The chain uses TRBV6-4 and TRBJ1-1; no clear D gene. Germline assignment: CDR1 MRHNA and CDR2 SNTAGT. Trimming removed 3 bases from V and 11 bases from J, with 13 bases in between. This CDR3 has 12 residues. CDR3 in DNA: TGTGCCAGCAGTGAACCCCCAGGTCTGGCTTTCTTT. Its translation is CASSEPPGLAFF.

This chain uses TRBV19 with TRBJ1-1; TRBD1 matches at 8 bases. V trimming: 3 bases; J trimming: 0 bases; junction bases outside the gene matches: 3. Germline CDR1 is LNHDA and CDR2 is SQIVND (reference sequence). CDR3 size: 15 residues. Here the CDR3 reads CASSIGQGLNTEAFF. CDR3 in DNA: TGTGCCAGTAGTATCGGACAGGGCCTGAACACTGAAGCTTTCTTT. Filled out from reference TRBV19 and TRBJ1-1, the complete variable domain reads DGGITQSPKYLFRKEGQNVTLSCEQNLNHDAMYWYRQDPGQGLRLIYYSQIVNDFQKGDIAEGYSVSREKKESFPLTVTSAQKNPTAFYLCASSIGQGLNTEAFFGQGTRLTVV.

This clone has just a few counts. This rearrangement joins TRBV12-5 to TRBJ1-5, with 8 bases matching TRBD1. V lost 1 base and J lost 6; bases outside the gene matches: 2. Germline assignment: CDR1 LGHNT and CDR2 FRNRAP. This CDR3 is 14 amino acids long. The CDR3 loop is CASGLGDRGQPQHF. CDR3 DNA: TGTGCTAGTGGTTTGGGAGACAGGGGTCAGCCCCAGCATTTT.

Written as DNA, the CDR3 is TGTGCCAGCAGCCCTGGGGACTCAGAGGGAAACACCATATATTTT. The encoded protein is CASSPGDSEGNTIYF. The V gene is TRBV7-3, the J gene TRBJ1-3; D is perhaps TRBD1 (5 bases). The CDR3 totals 15 residues. Trimming pared 5 bases from V and 4 bases from J, leaving 15 bases between. The germline V gene has CDR1 SGHTA and CDR2 FQGTGA.

This clone was observed once. The rearrangement links TRBV18 to TRBJ1-5; possible D gene TRBD1, 5 bases. The germline V and J ends were trimmed by 6 bases and 7 bases, with 16 bases remaining between them. Germline V lookup: CDR1 KGHSH, CDR2 LQKENI. This CDR3 is built from 14 residues. Here the CDR3 DNA reads TGTGCCAGCTCGGAATCAGGGCTGGGCCAGCCCCAGCATTTT. Its protein is CASSESGLGQPQHF.

The rearrangement links TRBV4-2 to TRBJ2-2, with 13 bases lining up with TRBD2. This CDR3 is 17 amino acids long. The V gene's germline CDR1 is LGHNA and CDR2 YNFKEQ. V lost 4 bases to trimming and J lost 3 bases; unmatched junction nucleotides: 5. The CDR3 here is CASSPGTSGVYTGELFF. In nucleotides, the CDR3 is TGTGCCAGCAGCCCCGGGACTAGCGGGGTGTACACCGGGGAGCTGTTTTTT.

This clone was detected once. V and J are TRBV11-2 and TRBJ2-5, with a weak D call TRBD2 (5 bases). Germline V gene lookup returns CDR1 SGHAT and CDR2 FQNNGV. The CDR3 is 15 residues long. The V end was cut by 1 base, the J end by 1 base, with 10 bases between. CDR3 sequence: CASSLGAGAQETQYF. DNA of the CDR3: TGTGCCAGCAGCTTAGGGGCGGGCGCCCAAGAGACCCAGTACTTC. Using reference TRBV11-2 and TRBJ2-5 for the parts outside the CDR3, the full variable domain is EAGVAQSPRYKIIEKRQSVAFWCNPISGHATLYWYQQILGQGPKLLIQFQNNGVVDDSQLPKDRFSAERLKGVDSTLKIQPAKLEDSAVYLCASSLGAGAQETQYFGPGTRLLVL.